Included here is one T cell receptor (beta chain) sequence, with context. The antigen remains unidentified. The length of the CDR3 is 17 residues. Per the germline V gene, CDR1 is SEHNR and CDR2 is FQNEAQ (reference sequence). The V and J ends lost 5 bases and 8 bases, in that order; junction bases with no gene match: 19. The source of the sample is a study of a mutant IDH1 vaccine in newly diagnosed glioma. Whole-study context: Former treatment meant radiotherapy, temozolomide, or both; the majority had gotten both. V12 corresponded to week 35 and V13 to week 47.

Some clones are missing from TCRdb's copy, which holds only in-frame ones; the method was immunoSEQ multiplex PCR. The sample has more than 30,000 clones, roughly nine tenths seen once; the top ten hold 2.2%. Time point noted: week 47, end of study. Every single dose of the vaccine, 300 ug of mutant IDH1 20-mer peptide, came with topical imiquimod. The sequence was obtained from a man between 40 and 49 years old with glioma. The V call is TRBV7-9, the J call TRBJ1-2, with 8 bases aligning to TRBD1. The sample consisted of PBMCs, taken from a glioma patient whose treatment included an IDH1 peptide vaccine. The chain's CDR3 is CASSRSVVRGPGSGYTF. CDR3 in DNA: TGTGCCAGCAGCAGAAGCGTAGTCAGGGGGCCGGGGAGCGGCTACACCTTC.